Below are 27 T cell receptor beta chains sequenced from a single sample in a study of shared clonotypes between healthy human individuals. Sequencing used immunoSEQ multiplex PCR; TCRdb keeps in-frame clones, though not all of them. The table lists 150,000 to 200,000 clones, over 80% of them singletons, with 0.067% in the top ten. The sequencing input was naive CD4+ T cells sorted from blood. The subset: CD45RA+ positively selected. All receptors derive from a woman aged 30 to 39 in good health.

The CDR3 DNA follows: TGTGCCAGCAGCTTTAGGGCGGGACGTGCTAACTATGGCTACACCTTC. This encodes CASSFRAGRANYGYTF. The chain has TRBV5-6 and TRBJ1-2; D perhaps matches TRBD1 (5 bases). V was trimmed by 2 bases and J by 0 bases, leaving 14 bases between them. The CDR3 contains 16 residues. The germline gives CDR1 SGHDT, CDR2 YYEEEE.

The chain couples TRBV7-3 to TRBJ2-7; TRBD2 matches at 10 bases. The CDR3 consists of 17 residues. Germline CDR1 reads SGHTA; CDR2 reads FQGTGA. The ends lost 2 bases at V and 1 base at J; junction bases unmatched: 8. CDR3 protein: CASSLQRLAGFSYEQYF. In DNA form, the CDR3 reads TGTGCCAGCAGCTTACAACGACTAGCGGGTTTTTCCTACGAGCAGTACTTC.

The rearrangement links TRBV13 to TRBJ2-5; possible D gene TRBD2, 5 bases. This CDR3 spans 13 amino acids. Germline values: CDR1 PRHDT, CDR2 FYEKMQ (reference sequence). The V and J ends lost 0 bases and 11 bases respectively, with 13 bases between them. The CDR3 is CASSLGRSGEQYF. In DNA form, the CDR3 reads TGTGCCAGCAGCTTAGGCAGGAGTGGGGAGCAGTACTTC.

This rearrangement joins TRBV2 to TRBJ1-5; TRBD1 matches at 7 bases. CDR3 length: 16 residues. V shed 7 bases, J shed 3 bases, and the junction held 12 bases outside the gene matches. Germline V CDR1 and CDR2: SNHLY, FYNNEI. The CDR3 is CASMLHRGTNNQPQHF. The CDR3, as DNA: TGTGCCAGCATGCTCCACAGGGGCACGAACAATCAGCCCCAGCATTTT.

This clone has just a few counts. V usage is TRBV2 and J usage is TRBJ1-5; 8 bases agree with TRBD1. Trimming at V came to 5 bases and at J to 2 bases, leaving 2 bases not matched to a gene. The germline V gene has CDR1 SNHLY and CDR2 FYNNEI. This CDR3 spans 14 amino acids. The CDR3 coding sequence is TGTGCCAGCAGTCAGGACAGGGGCAATCAGCCCCAGCATTTT. It translates to CASSQDRGNQPQHF.

This chain links TRBV2 with TRBJ2-5; D uncertain. This CDR3 spans 15 amino acids. Trimming shortened V by 4 bases and J by 5 bases, and 17 bases separated the two germline ends. CDR1 is SNHLY, CDR2 FYNNEI, per germline. The CDR3 sequence is CASSVFTGGAETQYF. In DNA form, the CDR3 reads TGTGCCAGCAGTGTCTTTACCGGTGGAGCCGAGACCCAGTACTTC.

This rearrangement joins TRBV9 to TRBJ2-5; 12 bases match TRBD2. The CDR3 extends over 20 amino acids. CDR1 is SGDLS and CDR2 is YYNGEE in the germline V gene. V lost 0 bases to trimming and J lost 4 bases; unmatched junction nucleotides: 16. The CDR3 bases are TGTGCCAGCAGCGTAGAAATTGAACTAGCGGGGGGTTCCATAAGAGAGACCCAGTACTTC. Amino acids: CASSVEIELAGGSIRETQYF.

The chain links TRBV27 to TRBJ2-5; a weak D match, TRBD1 (5 bases). Matching the DNA end better, TRBJ2-7 makes the J call doubtful. Per the germline V gene, CDR1 is MNHEY and CDR2 is SMNVEV (reference sequence). The CDR3 has 15 amino acids. CDR3 in DNA: TGTGCCAGCAGCTTCGACTCTACAGGTCCCTACGAGCAGTACTTC. Residues: CASSFDSTGPYEQYF.

The chain joins TRBV10-1 to TRBJ2-7, with TRBD2 matching over 8 bases. V lost 2 bases and J lost 5; bases outside the gene matches: 5. The germline gives CDR1 WNHNN, CDR2 SYGVQD (reference sequence). The CDR3 has 14 residues. The CDR3 sequence: CASSEGVAGHEQYF. Here the CDR3 DNA reads TGCGCCAGCAGTGAGGGAGTAGCGGGACACGAGCAGTACTTC.

The chain recombines TRBV7-9 with TRBJ1-2; TRBD1 matches at 10 bases. The CDR3 is 15 residues long. Germline V lookup: CDR1 SEHNR, CDR2 FQNEAQ (reference sequence). The junction had 6 bases not matched to a gene; V was cut back by 5 bases and J by 3 bases. The CDR3 DNA reads TGTGCCAGCAGCACCAGACAGGGGGCGGACTATGGCTACACCTTC. Protein: CASSTRQGADYGYTF.

The chain has TRBV27 and TRBJ2-6; D uncertain. The CDR3 is 15 amino acids. Looked up from germline, CDR1 is MNHEY and CDR2 is SMNVEV (reference sequence). V was pared by 5 bases and J by 0 bases, with 8 bases between. CDR3 residues: CASSPSHSGANVLTF. The CDR3 DNA sequence: TGTGCCAGCAGTCCGTCCCACTCTGGGGCCAACGTCCTGACTTTC. Supplemented by reference TRBV27 and TRBJ2-6, the full variable domain reads EAQVTQNPRYLITVTGKKLTVTCSQNMNHEYMSWYRQDPGLGLRQIYYSMNVEVTDKGDVPEGYKVSRKEKRNFPLILESPSPNQTSLYFCASSPSHSGANVLTFGAGSRLTVL.

This chain connects TRBV11-2 to TRBJ2-5; D possibly corresponds to TRBD1 (6 bases). The J call could be wrong; TRBJ2-7 is a better fit for the DNA end. The CDR3 is 13 residues long. Germline V gene data show CDR1 as SGHAT and CDR2 as FQNNGV. CDR3 sequence reads: CASSSRTAYEQYF. As DNA, the CDR3 is TGTGCCAGCAGCTCCCGGACAGCCTACGAGCAGTACTTC.

This chain joins TRBV28 and TRBJ2-7; 8 nucleotides match TRBD2. This CDR3 comprises 15 residues. V shed 4 bases and J 1 base; nucleotides not matched to a gene: 6. Germline values: CDR1 MDHEN, CDR2 SYDVKM. The CDR3 nucleotides are TGTGCCAGCAGTTCTGAAGGGACTAGTTCCTACGAGCAGTACTTC. Translated, it gives CASSSEGTSSYEQYF. Full variable domain (missing parts from reference TRBV28 and TRBJ2-7): DVKVTQSSRYLVKRTGEKVFLECVQDMDHENMFWYRQDPGLGLRLIYFSYDVKMKEKGDIPEGYSVSREKKERFSLILESASTNQTSMYLCASSSEGTSSYEQYFGPGTRLTVT.

In this sample, this clone turned up a few times. Other DNA variants within this sample encode the same CDR3. The V gene is TRBV6-5, the J gene TRBJ2-7; no firm D call. Trimming stripped 0 bases from V and 3 bases from J, with 6 bases between. The CDR3 is made up of 13 amino acids. Per the germline V gene, CDR1 is MNHEY and CDR2 is SVGAGI. CDR3 sequence reads: CASSYSRGYEQYF. CDR3 bases: TGTGCCAGCAGTTACTCCAGAGGCTACGAGCAGTACTTC.

The V gene is TRBV18, the J gene TRBJ2-7; 7 bases map to TRBD2. V shed 2 bases and J 6 bases; nucleotides not matched to a gene: 7. CDR3 length: 14 residues. CDR1 and CDR2 from the germline V gene are KGHSH and LQKENI. The DNA for the CDR3 is TGTGCCAGCTCACCAGAGCCAGCGGGGAGCGAGCAGTACTTC. This gives the protein CASSPEPAGSEQYF.

In DNA form, the CDR3 reads TGTGCCAGCAGCTTAATTCTTAGCACAGATACGCAGTATTTT. Translated, it gives CASSLILSTDTQYF. The V and J genes are TRBV11-2 and TRBJ2-3; D unresolved. Per germline, CDR1 SGHAT and CDR2 FQNNGV. This CDR3 region has 14 residues. Trimming took off 2 bases at V and 0 bases at J, with 6 bases between the two ends.

This chain connects TRBV28 to TRBJ2-7; possibly TRBD1 or TRBD2 for D (5 bases each). The CDR3 is made up of 15 amino acids. V was clipped by 6 bases and J by 3 bases, with 18 bases between them. Germline V gives CDR1 MDHEN, CDR2 SYDVKM. CDR3 coding DNA: TGTGCCAGCAGGCCGGGACGGGCCGGCCACTACGAGCAGTACTTC. This sequence encodes CASRPGRAGHYEQYF.

This rearrangement joins TRBV6-1 to TRBJ1-2; D might be TRBD1 (5 bases). This CDR3 spans 17 amino acids. The germline gives CDR1 MNHNS, CDR2 SASEGT. Trimming took 0 bases from V and 1 from J, leaving 15 bases between them. CDR3 region: CASSEALGGQGNYGYTF. The CDR3 DNA is TGTGCCAGCAGTGAAGCTTTAGGTGGCCAGGGTAACTATGGCTACACCTTC.

The chain recombines TRBV7-3 with TRBJ1-2; TRBD1 is a possible D gene (6 bases). The germline V gene has CDR1 SGHTA and CDR2 FQGTGA. Trimming stripped 5 bases from V and 4 bases from J, with 8 bases between. The CDR3 consists of 12 residues. The DNA for the CDR3 is TGTGCCAGCAGCCCGACAGGCTATGGCTACACCTTC. Residues: CASSPTGYGYTF. The full variable domain, with the rest looked up from reference TRBV7-3 and TRBJ1-2, is GAGVSQTPSNKVTEKGKYVELRCDPISGHTALYWYRQSLGQGPEFLIYFQGTGAADDSGLPNDRFFAVRPEGSVSTLKIQRTERGDSAVYLCASSPTGYGYTFGSGTRLTVV.

The chain uses TRBV6-5 and TRBJ2-7; 14 bases line up with TRBD2. V was clipped by 6 bases and J by 5 bases; unmatched bases: 3. Germline lookup yields CDR1 MNHEY and CDR2 SVGAGI. The CDR3 totals 14 residues. This chain's CDR3 is CASRGTSGSHEQYF. CDR3 bases: TGTGCCAGCAGGGGGACTAGCGGGAGCCACGAGCAGTACTTC.

This rearrangement joins TRBV18 to TRBJ2-7; tentatively, D is TRBD1 (6 bases). V shed 4 bases and J shed 6 bases, with 22 bases lying between them. Per the germline V gene, CDR1 is KGHSH and CDR2 is LQKENI. This CDR3 contains 16 residues. CDR3 coding DNA: TGTGCCAGCTCACGTGAGCAGGGGCAGGGGCGCCCCGAGCAGTACTTC. Translated, it gives CASSREQGQGRPEQYF.

This chain joins TRBV7-2 and TRBJ2-7, with D unresolved. V shed 1 base and J shed 5 bases, with 15 bases lying between them. CDR1 and CDR2 (germline): SGHTA, FQGNSA. This CDR3 is built from 15 residues. In nucleotides, the CDR3 is TGTGCCAGCAGCTTAGGGGCCGTGAGTGGCCACGAGCAGTACTTC. This sequence encodes CASSLGAVSGHEQYF. Variable domain in full (rest from reference TRBV7-2 and TRBJ2-7): GAGVSQSPSNKVTEKGKDVELRCDPISGHTALYWYRQSLGQGLEFLIYFQGNSAPDKSGLPSDRFSAERTGGSVSTLTIQRTQQEDSAVYLCASSLGAVSGHEQYFGPGTRLTVT.

The J gene is TRBJ1-2, the V gene TRBV28; D perhaps matches TRBD1 (5 bases). The CDR3 sequence is 13 residues long. CDR1 MDHEN and CDR2 SYDVKM come from the germline V gene. V gave up 8 bases and J gave up 4 bases, with 14 bases separating them. The DNA for the CDR3 is TGTGCCAGCCAGCCGGGGGGACCCTATGGCTACACCTTC. Amino acids: CASQPGGPYGYTF.

V and J are TRBV5-1 and TRBJ1-1; D gene ambiguous. The V end lost 5 bases, the J end lost 1 base, and 9 bases lay between the germline ends. This CDR3 is built from 13 residues. From germline, CDR1 is SGHRS and CDR2 YFSETQ. CDR3 DNA sequence: TGCGCCAGCAGAGGTCCGGAGAACACTGAAGCTTTCTTT. Encoded protein: CASRGPENTEAFF.

The count of this clone is one. The gene calls are TRBV5-6 and TRBJ2-7; 7 bases map to TRBD2. The trim removed 2 bases at V and 4 bases at J, leaving 15 bases unmatched. This CDR3 comprises 17 residues. Germline assignment: CDR1 SGHDT and CDR2 YYEEEE. The CDR3 coding sequence is TGTGCCAGCAGCTTATCCCGCGATACGGGACTACGGTACGAGCAGTACTTC. This translates into CASSLSRDTGLRYEQYF. The full variable domain, completed using reference TRBV5-6 and TRBJ2-7, is DAGVTQSPTHLIKTRGQQVTLRCSPKSGHDTVSWYQQALGQGPQFIFQYYEEEERQRGNFPDRFSGHQFPNYSSELNVNALLLGDSALYLCASSLSRDTGLRYEQYFGPGTRLTVT.

CDR3: CASSLSIMEGVNTGELFF. The CDR3 coding sequence is TGTGCCAGCAGTTTATCGATAATGGAGGGGGTGAACACCGGGGAGCTGTTTTTT. The chain has TRBV27 and TRBJ2-2; D possibly matches TRBD1 or TRBD2 (6 bases each). Germline loops: CDR1 MNHEY, CDR2 SMNVEV (reference sequence). Trimming stripped 0 bases from V and 1 base from J, with 15 bases between. The CDR3 sequence is 18 residues long.

This rearrangement joins TRBV7-6 to TRBJ2-7; D may match TRBD1 or TRBD2 (6 bases each). This CDR3 region has 18 residues. V was pared by 1 base and J by 6 bases, with 25 bases between. Germline assignment: CDR1 SGHVS and CDR2 FNYEAQ. The CDR3 region is CASSLVLGWGASLGEQYF. The CDR3, as DNA: TGTGCCAGCAGCTTAGTACTAGGTTGGGGGGCGAGTCTCGGCGAGCAGTACTTC.